This TCR beta chain came from a study of cytomegalovirus exposure and HLA in healthy donors. Per germline, CDR1 MNHEY and CDR2 SVGAGI. The CDR3 covers 15 residues. Losses at the gene ends were 0 bases for V and 13 bases for J; bases not matched to a gene: 10. Points from the study as a whole: Presence/absence analyses assumed roughly uniform sequencing depth across donors, which may not hold. Immune exposure data for these donors was limited to CMV serostatus. The productive fraction for most TCR beta V segments was about 90% or about 30% in an earlier analysis. Among the sequence variants, a highly shared cluster was likely an artifact of sequencing.

It was with 60 Vbeta and 13 Jbeta primers that the PCR ran. Here immunoSEQ multiplex PCR was the method, and the copy in TCRdb shows in-frame clones only, minus some. Among 150,000 to 200,000 clones listed, approximately 80% were seen once. This clone appeared once. The antigen remains unidentified. Sequencing input: PBMCs. The source of this sequence is a woman aged 30 to 39 in good health and CMV-seropositive. The J gene is TRBJ2-2, the V gene TRBV6-5, with 8 positions matching TRBD1. CDR3 in DNA: TGTGCCAGCAGTTACTCCGAGGGACAGGCCCCACCGCTGTTTTTT. This codes for CASSYSEGQAPPLFF.